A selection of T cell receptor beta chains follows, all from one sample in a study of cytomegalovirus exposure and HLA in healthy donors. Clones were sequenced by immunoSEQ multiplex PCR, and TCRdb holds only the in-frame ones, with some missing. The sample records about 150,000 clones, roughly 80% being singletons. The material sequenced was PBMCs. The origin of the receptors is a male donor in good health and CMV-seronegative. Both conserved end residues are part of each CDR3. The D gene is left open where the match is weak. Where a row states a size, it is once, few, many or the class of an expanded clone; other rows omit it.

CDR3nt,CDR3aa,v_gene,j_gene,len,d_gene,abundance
TGTGCCAGCAGCTTAGGTCCGGCAGGGTCTGGAAACACCATATATTTT,CASSLGPAGSGNTIYF,TRBV7-3,TRBJ1-3,16,-,-
TGTGCCAGCAGCTTACCGGGGGGCTCCTACGAGCAGTACTTC,CASSLPGGSYEQYF,TRBV7-8,TRBJ2-7,14,TRBD2,-
TGTGCCAGCAGCCAAGATTTTACCGGGGAGCAGTTCTTC,CASSQDFTGEQFF,TRBV4-2,TRBJ2-1,13,-,few
TGTGCCAGCAGTGGACAGGGGTTGGATAAAGCTTTCTTT,CASSGQGLDKAFF,TRBV2,TRBJ1-1,13,TRBD1,-
TGCGCCAGCAGCCCGACAGGGGCAAATTGGGCGGCTAATGAAAAACTGTTTTTT,CASSPTGANWAANEKLFF,TRBV5-1,TRBJ1-4,18,TRBD1,once
TGTGCCAGCAGCCAATCAAAACATAACTATGGCTACACCTTC,CASSQSKHNYGYTF,TRBV16,TRBJ1-2,14,-,-
TGTGCCAGCAGCGGCCAGGGGAGCACTGAAGCTTTCTTT,CASSGQGSTEAFF,TRBV5-8,TRBJ1-1,13,-,-
TGTGCCAGCAGTTACTCTCAGAATGTAGCCAAAAACATTCAGTACTTC,CASSYSQNVAKNIQYF,TRBV6-5,TRBJ2-4,16,-,once
TGTGCCTGGAGTGAAACAGGCTACGAGCAGTACTTC,CAWSETGYEQYF,TRBV30,TRBJ2-7,12,-,-
TGTGCCAGTAGTTTTCGCAGGTTAGTGACGCCTGAAGCTTTCTTT,CASSFRRLVTPEAFF,TRBV19,TRBJ1-1,15,-,-
TGTGCCTGGACCCCCGGGACATTCGGCTATGGCTACACCTTC,CAWTPGTFGYGYTF,TRBV30,TRBJ1-2,14,-,-
TGTGCCAGTACCCCGGCCCGGAGCTCCTACAATGAGCAGTTCTTC,CASTPARSSYNEQFF,TRBV19,TRBJ2-1,15,-,-
TGTGCCATCAGTGGCCCTCCGACTAGCGGGGCAACGGGGGAGCTGTTTTTT,CAISGPPTSGATGELFF,TRBV10-3,TRBJ2-2,17,TRBD2,-
TGTGCCAGCAGCTCAACAGGGCAGGTCACTGAAGCTTTCTTT,CASSSTGQVTEAFF,TRBV7-9,TRBJ1-1,14,-,-
TGTGCCAGCAGTATCTCGACGGGGGTCATCTCTGAAGCTTTCTTT,CASSISTGVISEAFF,TRBV6-6,TRBJ1-1,15,-,-
TGTGCCAGCAGCATAAGGCGGGACAGGATCGCTAAACAAGAGACCGGGGAGCTGTTTTTT,CASSIRRDRIAKQETGELFF,TRBV7-6,TRBJ2-2,20,TRBD1,-
TGTGCCAGCAGCACCGGGACTAGCGGGATGGTGGAGACCCAGTACTTC,CASSTGTSGMVETQYF,TRBV28,TRBJ2-5,16,TRBD2,-
TGTGCCAGCAGTTCCTCAAGAGGGAGGGACAATGAGCAGTTCTTC,CASSSSRGRDNEQFF,TRBV6-5,TRBJ2-1,15,TRBD2,once
TGTGCCAGCAGCCTACTAGCGGGGGGCCTGCATGAGCAGTTCTTC,CASSLLAGGLHEQFF,TRBV7-2,TRBJ2-1,15,TRBD2,-
TGTGCCAGCAGCTTTGACTCGGGGGCTGAAGCTTTCTTT,CASSFDSGAEAFF,TRBV9,TRBJ1-1,13,-,-
TGTGCCAGCAGCTTAGACAGGGGCTGGGAGCAGTTCTTC,CASSLDRGWEQFF,TRBV7-3,TRBJ2-1,13,TRBD1,-
TGTGCCAGCAGCAAAAGGGGGGACAGTTTC,CASSKRGDSF,TRBV21-1,TRBJ1-2,10,-,few
TGTGCCACCAGCGACAATAGCGGGAGTTTCTACAATGAGCAGTTCTTC,CATSDNSGSFYNEQFF,TRBV15,TRBJ2-1,16,TRBD2,-
TGTGCCAGCAGCCCCCCCCGGCTAGCGGGATACACAGATACGCAGTATTTT,CASSPPRLAGYTDTQYF,TRBV7-3,TRBJ2-3,17,TRBD2,-
TGTGCCAGCAGCGTGTACGGGGTACTCCCTGAGACTGAAGCTTTCTTT,CASSVYGVLPETEAFF,TRBV9,TRBJ1-1,16,-,-
TGTGCCAGCGCGCGGGATCAGGGGAACACTGAAGCTTTCTTT,CASARDQGNTEAFF,TRBV19,TRBJ1-1,14,-,-
TGTGCCAGCAGCCAGATAGGGAGCGCAGAAAAACTGTTTTTT,CASSQIGSAEKLFF,TRBV7-9,TRBJ1-4,14,-,-
TGTGCCAGCAGTGAGTGGGGGGGTCAGCCCCAGCATTTT,CASSEWGGQPQHF,TRBV6-1,TRBJ1-5,13,-,-
TGTGCCAGCAGCCTGAGCTCCTACGAGCAGTACTTC,CASSLSSYEQYF,TRBV5-5,TRBJ2-7,12,-,-
TGTGCCAGCAGCTTAGCCCCGCCCTCGACTAGACCCTACACCTACGAGCAGTACTTC,CASSLAPPSTRPYTYEQYF,TRBV7-2,TRBJ2-7,19,-,once
TGCGCCAGCAGCTTCAATCCGGGACAGGGTCGCTCCGGGGAAAAACTGTTTTTT,CASSFNPGQGRSGEKLFF,TRBV5-1,TRBJ1-4,18,TRBD1,-
TGTGCCAGTAGCCCCGGGACAGGGAAGGTCTACGAGCAGTACTTC,CASSPGTGKVYEQYF,TRBV19,TRBJ2-7,15,TRBD1,-
TGTGCCAGCAGTTTTCTAGCGGGAGGGAGCACAGATACGCAGTATTTT,CASSFLAGGSTDTQYF,TRBV27,TRBJ2-3,16,TRBD2,-
TGTGCCAGCAGTTACTCACAAAGCGGGAGCACTGAAGCTTTCTTT,CASSYSQSGSTEAFF,TRBV6-6,TRBJ1-1,15,-,-
TGTGCCAGCAGCCAAACACCCGTAGCGGGGCCAGGGGTCGGTGAGCAGTTCTTC,CASSQTPVAGPGVGEQFF,TRBV4-2,TRBJ2-1,18,TRBD2,-
TGTGCCAGCAGCTTACAGGGGCGGGATTCACCCCTCCACTTT,CASSLQGRDSPLHF,TRBV6-6,TRBJ1-6,14,TRBD1,-
TGTGCCAGCAGCTCCAGCCCAGGGGGCGCTGGGGGCTACACCTTC,CASSSSPGGAGGYTF,TRBV6-5,TRBJ1-2,15,TRBD1,few
TGCAGCGTTGACCCGACGGGCGGGGAGCAGTACTTC,CSVDPTGGEQYF,TRBV29-1,TRBJ2-7,12,-,-
TGTGCCAGCAGCGGGGGACAATCAGGAAACACCATATATTTT,CASSGGQSGNTIYF,TRBV9,TRBJ1-3,14,-,-
TGTGCCAGCAGTGAAGCGGAGGGGGCAGGTCAGCCCCAGCATTTT,CASSEAEGAGQPQHF,TRBV6-1,TRBJ1-5,15,TRBD1,many
TGTGCCAGCAGCCAACGAGCCAGGGGGGACGAGCAGTACTTC,CASSQRARGDEQYF,TRBV7-9,TRBJ2-7,14,-,-
TGTGCCAGCAGCTTAGTTGCCGGGACAGGGGGGAGGAATGAGCAGTTCTTC,CASSLVAGTGGRNEQFF,TRBV7-6,TRBJ2-1,17,TRBD1,-
TGTGCCAGCAGCTTAGTCCCCCAGCGGGAGCCCACAGATACGCAGTATTTT,CASSLVPQREPTDTQYF,TRBV7-8,TRBJ2-3,17,TRBD2,few
TGCGCCAGCAGCTTAGTCCAGGGGAAGGATGGCAATCAGCCCCAGCATTTT,CASSLVQGKDGNQPQHF,TRBV5-1,TRBJ1-5,17,-,-
TGCGCCAGCAGCGGAACGACAGGGGATTCACCCCTCCACTTT,CASSGTTGDSPLHF,TRBV5-1,TRBJ1-6,14,TRBD1,-
TGTGCCAGCAGAGAGGCGGGAGGGCCGGCAGATACGCAGTATTTT,CASREAGGPADTQYF,TRBV2,TRBJ2-3,15,TRBD2,few
TGTGCCAGCAGACTCGCTAGCGGGGAGAAAGAGACCCAGTACTTC,CASRLASGEKETQYF,TRBV7-8,TRBJ2-5,15,TRBD2,-
TGTGCCAGCAGTGAACTCCCGGGACTAGCGGGGCGTCTAGCCAAAAACATTCAGTACTTC,CASSELPGLAGRLAKNIQYF,TRBV2,TRBJ2-4,20,TRBD2,-
TGTGCCTGGAGTGTATGGGGCCTGTTCACTGAAGCTTTCTTT,CAWSVWGLFTEAFF,TRBV30,TRBJ1-1,14,-,-
TGTGCCAGCAGCGAGGACTGGGCCCCTGGAATTTCCTACAATGAGCAGTTCTTC,CASSEDWAPGISYNEQFF,TRBV9,TRBJ2-1,18,-,once
TGTGCCAGCAGCTTAGCGTTAGTACAAGAGACCCAGTACTTC,CASSLALVQETQYF,TRBV7-8,TRBJ2-5,14,-,few
TGTGCCAGCAGTTTCGGCGGGATGAGCACAGATACGCAGTATTTT,CASSFGGMSTDTQYF,TRBV27,TRBJ2-3,15,-,-
TGTGCCAGCAGCCAAGGCGGTGAGAGTTCACCCCTCCACTTT,CASSQGGESSPLHF,TRBV4-2,TRBJ1-6,14,-,few
TGTGCCAGCAGCTTTAAATTACTGACTGTTGCAGATACGCAGTATTTT,CASSFKLLTVADTQYF,TRBV5-4,TRBJ2-3,16,-,once